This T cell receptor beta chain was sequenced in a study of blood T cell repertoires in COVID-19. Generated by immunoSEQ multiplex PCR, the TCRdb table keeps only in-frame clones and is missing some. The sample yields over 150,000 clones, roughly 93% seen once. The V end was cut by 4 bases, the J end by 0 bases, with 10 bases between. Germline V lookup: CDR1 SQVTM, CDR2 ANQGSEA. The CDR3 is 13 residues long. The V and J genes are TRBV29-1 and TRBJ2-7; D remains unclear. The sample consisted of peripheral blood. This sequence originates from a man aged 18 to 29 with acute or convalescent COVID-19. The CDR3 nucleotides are TGCAGCGTTGGTGTTAGTAACTCCTACGAGCAGTACTTC. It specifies CSVGVSNSYEQYF.